The entry that follows covers one T cell receptor (beta chain) sequence. The CDR3 extends over 14 amino acids. With 7 bases removed from V and 3 bases from J, the gap between germline ends came to 16 bases. Germline assignment: CDR1 SNHLY and CDR2 FYNNEI. The data were obtained in a study of T-cell reconstitution after alpha-beta-depleted transplantation in children. Unique molecular identifiers were used to barcode this TCRbeta library. TCRdb processed the PCR reads anew with MiXCR; each CDR3 protein has one entry. The repertoire has under 250,000 distinct CDR3 sequences, 20% to 30% of them found once; the top ten carry about 5%.

Sample: PBMCs, mostly from graft donor cells, taken 360 days after TCRalphabeta/CD19-depleted stem cell transplant. The J gene is TRBJ2-7, the V gene TRBV2; tentatively, D is TRBD1 or TRBD2 (5 bases each). The source is a female patient aged 2-9 years who had a stem cell transplant for congenital amegakaryocytic thrombocytopenia, so the T cells may come from the graft donor. The CDR3 sequence: CASKGRGKDYEQYF. CDR3 DNA sequence: TGTGCCAGCAAGGGACGCGGAAAAGACTACGAGCAGTACTTC.